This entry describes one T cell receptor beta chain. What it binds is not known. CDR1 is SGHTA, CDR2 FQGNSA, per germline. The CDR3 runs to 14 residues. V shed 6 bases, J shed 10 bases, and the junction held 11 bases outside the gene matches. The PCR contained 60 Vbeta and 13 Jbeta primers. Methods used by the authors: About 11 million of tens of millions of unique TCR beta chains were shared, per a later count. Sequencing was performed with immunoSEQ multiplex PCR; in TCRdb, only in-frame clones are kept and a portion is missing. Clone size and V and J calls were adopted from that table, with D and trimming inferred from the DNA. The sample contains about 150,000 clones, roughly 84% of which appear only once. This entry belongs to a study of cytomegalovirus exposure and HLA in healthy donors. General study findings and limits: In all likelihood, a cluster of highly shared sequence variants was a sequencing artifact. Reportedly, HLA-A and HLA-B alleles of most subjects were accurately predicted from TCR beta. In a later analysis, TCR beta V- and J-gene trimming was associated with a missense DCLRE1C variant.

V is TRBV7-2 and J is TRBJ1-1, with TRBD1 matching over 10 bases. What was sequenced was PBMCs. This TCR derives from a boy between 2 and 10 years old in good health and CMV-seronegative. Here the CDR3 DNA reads TGTGCCAGCAGTAAGGGACAGGGGCCTGAGGGAGCTTTCTTT. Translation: CASSKGQGPEGAFF.